The sequence of this T cell receptor (beta chain) was determined in a study of CD8 T cells in ankylosing spondylitis. The CDR3 covers 15 residues. V was pared by 6 bases and J by 4 bases, with 6 bases of the junction left unmatched. This clonotype was counted many times. In making TCR beta libraries, quantitative 5'-RACE with molecular barcodes was used. TCRdb ran MiXCR on the 5' RACE reads and lists one entry per CDR3 protein. The sample yields some 250,000 distinct CDR3 sequences, over 8.5% seen once. The sequencing input was blood, either unsorted or a sorted T cell fraction (not recorded which). This clonotype originated in a male donor with ankylosing spondylitis or in good health (not recorded which). This chain uses TRBV12-3 or TRBV12-4 with TRBJ2-3, with TRBD2 matching over 11 bases. This CDR3 reads CASRSSGGSPDTQYF. The CDR3 coding sequence is TGTGCCAGCAGGTCTAGCGGGGGGTCCCCAGATACGCAGTATTTT.